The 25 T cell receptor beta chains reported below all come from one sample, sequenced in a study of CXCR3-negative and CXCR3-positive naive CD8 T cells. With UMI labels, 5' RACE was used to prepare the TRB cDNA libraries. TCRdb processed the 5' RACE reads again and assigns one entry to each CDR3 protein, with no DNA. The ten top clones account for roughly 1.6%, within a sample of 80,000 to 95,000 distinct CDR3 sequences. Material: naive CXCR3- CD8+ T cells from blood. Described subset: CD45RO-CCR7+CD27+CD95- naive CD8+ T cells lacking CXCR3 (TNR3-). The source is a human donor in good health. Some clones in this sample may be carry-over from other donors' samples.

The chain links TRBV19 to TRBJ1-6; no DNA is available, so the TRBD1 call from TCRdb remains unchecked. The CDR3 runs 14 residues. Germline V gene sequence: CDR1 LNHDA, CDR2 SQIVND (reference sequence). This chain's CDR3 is CASSPTGPYSPLHF.

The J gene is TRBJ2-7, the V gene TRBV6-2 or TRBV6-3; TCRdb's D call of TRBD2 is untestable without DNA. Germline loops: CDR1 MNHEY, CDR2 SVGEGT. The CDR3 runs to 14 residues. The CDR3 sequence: CASSYSGSSYEQYF.

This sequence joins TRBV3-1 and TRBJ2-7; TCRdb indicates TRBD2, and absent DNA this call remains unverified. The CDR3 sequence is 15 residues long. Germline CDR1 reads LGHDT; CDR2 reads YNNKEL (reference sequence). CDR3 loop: CASSQLLAGVYEQYF.

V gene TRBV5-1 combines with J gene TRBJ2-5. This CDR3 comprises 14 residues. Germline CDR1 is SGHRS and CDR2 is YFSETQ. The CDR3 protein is CASSFYQEQETQYF.

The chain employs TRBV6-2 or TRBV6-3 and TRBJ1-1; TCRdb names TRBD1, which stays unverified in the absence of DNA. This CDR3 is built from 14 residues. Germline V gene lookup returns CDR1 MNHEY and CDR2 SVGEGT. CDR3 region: CASRADRRNTEAFF.

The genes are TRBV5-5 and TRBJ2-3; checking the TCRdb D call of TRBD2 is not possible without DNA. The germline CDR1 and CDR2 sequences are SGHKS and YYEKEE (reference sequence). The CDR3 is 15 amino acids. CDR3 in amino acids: CASWPSTGVPDTQYF.

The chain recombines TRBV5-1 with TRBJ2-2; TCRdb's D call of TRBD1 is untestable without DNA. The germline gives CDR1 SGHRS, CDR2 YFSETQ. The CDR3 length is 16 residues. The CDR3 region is CASSFTGTANTGELFF.

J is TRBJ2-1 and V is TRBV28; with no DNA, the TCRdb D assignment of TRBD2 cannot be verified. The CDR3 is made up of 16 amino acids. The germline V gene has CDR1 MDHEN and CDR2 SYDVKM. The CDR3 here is CASSSRLAGGYNEQFF.

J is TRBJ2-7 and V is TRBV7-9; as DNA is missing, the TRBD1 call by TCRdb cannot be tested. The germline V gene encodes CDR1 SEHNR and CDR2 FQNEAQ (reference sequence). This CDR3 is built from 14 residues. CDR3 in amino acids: CASSLVGVFDEQYF.

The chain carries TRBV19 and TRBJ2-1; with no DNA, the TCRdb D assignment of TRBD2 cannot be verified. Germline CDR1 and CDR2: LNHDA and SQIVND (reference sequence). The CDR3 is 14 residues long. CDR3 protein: CASSVLAGYNEQFF.

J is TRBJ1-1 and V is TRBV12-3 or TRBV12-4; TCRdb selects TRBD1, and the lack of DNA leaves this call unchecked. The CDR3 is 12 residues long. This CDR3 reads CASSPGSTEAFF.

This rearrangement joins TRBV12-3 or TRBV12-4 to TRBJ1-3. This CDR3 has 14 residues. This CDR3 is CASSFSGSGNTIYF.

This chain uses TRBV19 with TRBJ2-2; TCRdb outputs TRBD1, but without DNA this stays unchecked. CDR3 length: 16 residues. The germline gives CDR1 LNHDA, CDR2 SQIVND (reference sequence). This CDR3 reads CASKFGSGQFTGELFF.

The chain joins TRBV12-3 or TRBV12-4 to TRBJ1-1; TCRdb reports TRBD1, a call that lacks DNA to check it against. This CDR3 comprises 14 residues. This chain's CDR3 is CASSLTGGGTEAFF.

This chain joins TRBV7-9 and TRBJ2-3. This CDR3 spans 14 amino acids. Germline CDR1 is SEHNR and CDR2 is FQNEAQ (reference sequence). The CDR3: CASSSSAGTDTQYF. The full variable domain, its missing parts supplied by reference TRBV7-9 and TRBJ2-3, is DTGVSQNPRHKITKRGQNVTFRCDPISEHNRLYWYRQTLGQGPEFLTYFQNEAQLEKSRLLSDRFSAERPKGSFSTLEIQRTEQGDSAMYLCASSSSAGTDTQYFGPGTRLTVL.

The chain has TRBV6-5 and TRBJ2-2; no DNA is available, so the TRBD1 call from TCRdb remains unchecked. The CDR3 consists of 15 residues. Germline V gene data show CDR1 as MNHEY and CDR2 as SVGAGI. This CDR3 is CASSYSGGGTGELFF.

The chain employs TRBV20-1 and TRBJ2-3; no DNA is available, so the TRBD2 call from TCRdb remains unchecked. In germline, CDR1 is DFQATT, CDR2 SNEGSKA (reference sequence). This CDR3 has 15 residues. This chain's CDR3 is CSADELAGETDTQYF.

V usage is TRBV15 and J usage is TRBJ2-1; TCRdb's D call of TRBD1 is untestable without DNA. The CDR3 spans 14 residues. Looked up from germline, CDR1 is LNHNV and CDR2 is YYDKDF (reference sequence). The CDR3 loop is CATSGGSPYNEQFF.

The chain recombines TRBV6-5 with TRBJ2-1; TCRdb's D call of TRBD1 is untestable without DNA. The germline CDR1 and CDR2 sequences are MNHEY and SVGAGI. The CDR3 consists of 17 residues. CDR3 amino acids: CASSKIPGTDHYNEQFF.

The CDR3: CASSERPAGQGSTGELFF. This rearrangement joins TRBV6-1 to TRBJ2-2; the TCRdb D gene call, TRBD1, has no DNA to confirm it. Germline CDR1 reads MNHNS; CDR2 reads SASEGT. CDR3 length: 18 amino acids.

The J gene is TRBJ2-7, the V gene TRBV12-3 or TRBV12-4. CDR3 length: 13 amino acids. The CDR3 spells CASSFYRNYEQYF.

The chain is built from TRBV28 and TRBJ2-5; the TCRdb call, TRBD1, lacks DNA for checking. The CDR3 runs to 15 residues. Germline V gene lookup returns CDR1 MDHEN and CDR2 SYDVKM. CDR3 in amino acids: CASSLGDRGLETQYF.

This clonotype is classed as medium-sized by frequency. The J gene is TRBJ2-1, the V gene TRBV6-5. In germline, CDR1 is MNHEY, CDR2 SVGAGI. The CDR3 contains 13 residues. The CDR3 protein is CASSYYGDNEQFF.

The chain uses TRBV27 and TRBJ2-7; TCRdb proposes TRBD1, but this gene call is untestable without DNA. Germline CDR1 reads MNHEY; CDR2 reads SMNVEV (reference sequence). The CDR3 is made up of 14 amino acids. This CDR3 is CASSSTSGTYEQYF.

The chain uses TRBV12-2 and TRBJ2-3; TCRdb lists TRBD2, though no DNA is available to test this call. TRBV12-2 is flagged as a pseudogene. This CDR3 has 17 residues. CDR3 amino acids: CASRFGYREVSTDTQYF.